This entry describes one T cell receptor beta chain. Its antigen remains unknown. This specimen comes from a study of identical twins. MiXCR was run by TCRdb on the 5' RACE reads, yielding one entry per CDR3 protein. The table has 1.5 million to 2 million distinct CDR3 sequences, about 30% seen once. Study-level findings and limits: With monozygotic twins, out-of-frame TCR alpha sharing exceeded what models estimated. Clonotypes of the beta chain that were abundant in cord blood carried fewer insertions (memory repertoires showed none). Alpha sequences that were out-of-frame and twin-shared showed an excess of low generation probability.

The sample comprised cord blood. The clonotype was recovered from a newborn girl in good health.

The CDR3 DNA reads as TGTGCCACCAGTGATTTCGGCGGACCTTACAATGAGCAGTACTTC. Amino acid sequence: CATSDFGGPYNEQYF. The chain joins TRBV24-1 to TRBJ2-5; no clear D. Germline-derived CDR1 and CDR2 are KGHDR and SFDVKD. V gave up 1 base and J gave up 11 bases, with 19 bases separating them. This CDR3 region has 15 residues.